The rows below give T cell receptor beta chains drawn from one sample of a study of blood T cell repertoires in COVID-19. Measured with immunoSEQ multiplex PCR; TCRdb has only the in-frame clones, and not every one. This sample has 200,000 to 250,000 clones, with 85% to 90% found just once. Sequencing was done on a sample of PBMCs or T cells enriched from blood (not recorded which). The receptors come from a man over 45 who had been exposed to COVID-19. CDR3s include the opening cysteine and the closing phenylalanine or tryptophan. D genes are given only for firm matches. Some rows have no size entry. The others give once, few or many, or a class for an expanded clone.

v_call: TRBV5-1
j_call: TRBJ2-5
clone_size: -
d_call: -
cdr3_nt: TGCGCCAGCAGCTTGTACGGCAGCGAAGAGACCCAGTACTTC
cdr3_aa: CASSLYGSEETQYF

v_call: TRBV2
j_call: TRBJ2-5
clone_size: -
d_call: -
cdr3_nt: TGTGCCAGCATGGGCAGCAGCCAAGAGACCCAGTACTTC
cdr3_aa: CASMGSSQETQYF

v_call: TRBV7-9
j_call: TRBJ2-4
clone_size: -
d_call: -
cdr3_nt: TGTGCCAGCAGCTTATCGGGATTAGCCAAAAACATTCAGTACTTC
cdr3_aa: CASSLSGLAKNIQYF

v_call: TRBV30
j_call: TRBJ1-4
clone_size: -
d_call: TRBD1
cdr3_nt: TGTGCCTGGAGTGTCTGGACAGGGGATGAAAAACTGTTTTTT
cdr3_aa: CAWSVWTGDEKLFF

v_call: TRBV5-1
j_call: TRBJ1-3
clone_size: -
d_call: TRBD1
cdr3_nt: TGCGCCAGCAGCTACGGGACAGGGGGCTCGCCTGGAAACACCATATATTTT
cdr3_aa: CASSYGTGGSPGNTIYF

v_call: TRBV12-3/TRBV12-4
j_call: TRBJ1-3
clone_size: few
d_call: -
cdr3_nt: TGTGCCAGCAGTCTAAATCTCGGAAACACCATATATTTT
cdr3_aa: CASSLNLGNTIYF

v_call: TRBV5-1
j_call: TRBJ2-7
clone_size: once
d_call: TRBD1
cdr3_nt: TGCGCCAGCAGCTTCTTGACAGGGGATACCTACGAGCAGTACTTC
cdr3_aa: CASSFLTGDTYEQYF

v_call: TRBV7-6
j_call: TRBJ2-5
clone_size: -
d_call: TRBD1
cdr3_nt: TGTGCCAGCAGCCGAGGACAGGTCCAAGAGACCCAGTACTTC
cdr3_aa: CASSRGQVQETQYF

v_call: TRBV29-1
j_call: TRBJ2-2
clone_size: few
d_call: TRBD1
cdr3_nt: TGCAGCGTATCCGGGACAGGGCACACCGGGGAGCTGTTTTTT
cdr3_aa: CSVSGTGHTGELFF

v_call: TRBV27
j_call: TRBJ2-7
clone_size: -
d_call: TRBD1
cdr3_nt: TGTGCCAGCAACACAGGGGGCGGCTACGAGCAGTACTTC
cdr3_aa: CASNTGGGYEQYF

v_call: TRBV5-1
j_call: TRBJ2-5
clone_size: once
d_call: -
cdr3_nt: TGCGCCAGCAGCTTGGGACAGGTGGGGGAGACCCAGTACTTC
cdr3_aa: CASSLGQVGETQYF

v_call: TRBV3-1/TRBV3-2
j_call: TRBJ2-1
clone_size: -
d_call: -
cdr3_nt: TGTGCCAGCAGCCAAGATTCGGACACCTACAATGAGCAGTTCTTC
cdr3_aa: CASSQDSDTYNEQFF

v_call: TRBV29-1
j_call: TRBJ2-5
clone_size: -
d_call: -
cdr3_nt: TGCAGCGTTGGTCCCTCACGAGTATACCAAGAGACCCAGTACTTC
cdr3_aa: CSVGPSRVYQETQYF

v_call: TRBV30
j_call: TRBJ2-4
clone_size: -
d_call: -
cdr3_nt: TGTGCCTGGAGTGTAGGGGTAGACCCTCAGTACTTC
cdr3_aa: CAWSVGVDPQYF

v_call: TRBV6-5
j_call: TRBJ1-2
clone_size: -
d_call: -
cdr3_nt: TGTGCCAGCAGTTATGAGCAGGGCTTCTATGGCTACACCTTC
cdr3_aa: CASSYEQGFYGYTF

v_call: TRBV30
j_call: TRBJ1-5
clone_size: -
d_call: -
cdr3_nt: TGTGCCTGGAGTGTACAGGGAGCGTACAATCAGCCCCAGCATTTT
cdr3_aa: CAWSVQGAYNQPQHF

v_call: TRBV10-2
j_call: TRBJ1-5
clone_size: -
d_call: -
cdr3_nt: TGCGCCAGCAGTGTTTCGACAGTCAATGAGCCCCAGCATTTT
cdr3_aa: CASSVSTVNEPQHF

v_call: TRBV27
j_call: TRBJ2-7
clone_size: once
d_call: -
cdr3_nt: TGTGCCAGCAGTTTGAGGCCCCCTCGGGTGTGGGAGAGCTCCTACGAGCAGTACTTC
cdr3_aa: CASSLRPPRVWESSYEQYF

v_call: TRBV5-6
j_call: TRBJ2-2
clone_size: -
d_call: -
cdr3_nt: TGTGCCAGCAGCTTGGATTTTATGCGGAACACCGGGGAGCTGTTTTTT
cdr3_aa: CASSLDFMRNTGELFF

v_call: TRBV11-2
j_call: TRBJ1-5
clone_size: -
d_call: -
cdr3_nt: TGTGCCAGCAGCCTAAACCCCTTCGATCAGCCCCAGCATTTT
cdr3_aa: CASSLNPFDQPQHF

v_call: TRBV28
j_call: TRBJ1-2
clone_size: -
d_call: TRBD1
cdr3_nt: TGTGCCAGCAGCCTCATGACAGGGATCTATGGCTACACCTTC
cdr3_aa: CASSLMTGIYGYTF

v_call: TRBV7-2
j_call: TRBJ2-7
clone_size: -
d_call: TRBD1
cdr3_nt: TGTGCCAGCAGCTCGTACAGGGGGCGTTCCTACGAGCAGTACTTC
cdr3_aa: CASSSYRGRSYEQYF